This T cell receptor beta chain was captured by sequencing in a study of blood T cell repertoires in COVID-19. At the level of the study: The cDNA or gDNA used as material had been derived from T cells, B-cell-depleted T cells, or PBMCs.

TCRdb keeps only in-frame clones here, not all; method: immunoSEQ multiplex PCR. The sample yields a few hundred thousand clones, 88% seen once. Recovered status applied to Cohort 3 donors who had two consecutive negative PCRs. It also applied to those with clearance or with symptom resolution. The sample was PBMCs or T cells enriched from blood (not recorded which). This receptor was taken from a woman aged 40 to 50 who had recovered from COVID-19.

CDR3 in amino acids: CASSSRLAGGIETQYF. CDR3 sequence (DNA): TGTGCCAGCAGCTCCAGACTAGCGGGAGGGATAGAGACCCAGTACTTC. The chain joins TRBV5-6 to TRBJ2-5; TRBD2 matches 14 bases. Germline V CDR1 and CDR2: SGHDT, YYEEEE. V lost 3 bases, J lost 4 bases, and 5 bases stayed unmatched. The CDR3 runs to 16 residues.